This entry is about one TCR beta chain. Under the authors' procedure: It was from reference gene primer amplification that nucleated cell counts were estimated. Sequenced by immunoSEQ multiplex PCR; TCRdb stores in-frame clones only, minus some. V and J calls and clone size are as listed in that table; D and trimming were resolved from the DNA. The sample contains some 200,000 clones, about 93% of which appear only once. V lost 9 bases, J lost 2 bases, and 9 bases stayed unmatched. Germline assignment: CDR1 LNHDA and CDR2 SQIVND (reference sequence). This CDR3 has 15 amino acids. The data stem from a study of blood T cell repertoires in COVID-19.

This clonotype was sampled from a man over 45 with acute or convalescent COVID-19. The chain uses TRBV19 and TRBJ1-1, with 10 bases fitting TRBD1. Material: peripheral blood. CDR3 protein: CASLIRDRGNTEAFF. The CDR3, as DNA: TGTGCCAGCCTAATCCGGGACAGGGGTAACACTGAAGCTTTCTTT. The variable domain in full, with the rest retrieved from reference TRBV19 and TRBJ1-1, is DGGITQSPKYLFRKEGQNVTLSCEQNLNHDAMYWYRQDPGQGLRLIYYSQIVNDFQKGDIAEGYSVSREKKESFPLTVTSAQKNPTAFYLCASLIRDRGNTEAFFGQGTRLTVV.